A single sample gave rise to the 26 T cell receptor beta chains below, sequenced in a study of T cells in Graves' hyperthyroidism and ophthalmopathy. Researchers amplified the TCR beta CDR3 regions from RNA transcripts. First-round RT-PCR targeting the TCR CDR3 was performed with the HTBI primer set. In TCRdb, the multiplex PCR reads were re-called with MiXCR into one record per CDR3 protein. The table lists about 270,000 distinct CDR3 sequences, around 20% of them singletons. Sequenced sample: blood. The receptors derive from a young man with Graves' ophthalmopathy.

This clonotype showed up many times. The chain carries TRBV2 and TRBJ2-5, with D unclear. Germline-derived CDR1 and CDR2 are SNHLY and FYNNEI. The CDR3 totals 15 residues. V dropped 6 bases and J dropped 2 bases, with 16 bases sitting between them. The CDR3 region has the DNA TGTGCCAGCAGCCTTCAAGCCAATCCTCAAGAGACCCAGTACTTC. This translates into CASSLQANPQETQYF. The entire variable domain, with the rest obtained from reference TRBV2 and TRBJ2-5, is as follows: EPEVTQTPSHQVTQMGQEVILRCVPISNHLYFYWYRQILGQKVEFLVSFYNNEISEKSEIFDDQFSVERPDGSNFTLKIRSTKLEDSAMYFCASSLQANPQETQYFGPGTRLLVL.

DNA of the CDR3: TGTGCTAGTGGTTTGGGGCCTAGATTGACCGGGGAGCTGTTTTTT. As protein: CASGLGPRLTGELFF. This rearrangement joins TRBV12-5 to TRBJ2-2; D not certain. The CDR3 has 15 residues. Trimming took off 1 base at V and 5 bases at J, with 11 bases between the two ends. Germline V gene lookup returns CDR1 LGHNT and CDR2 FRNRAP.

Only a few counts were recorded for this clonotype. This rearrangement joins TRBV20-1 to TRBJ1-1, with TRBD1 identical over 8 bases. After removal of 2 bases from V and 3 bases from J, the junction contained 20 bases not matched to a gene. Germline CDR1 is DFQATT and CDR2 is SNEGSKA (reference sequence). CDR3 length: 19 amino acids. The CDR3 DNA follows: TGCAGTGCTAGACCTTATCAATACAACAGGGGGGTGGTTGACACTGAAGCTTTCTTT. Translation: CSARPYQYNRGVVDTEAFF.

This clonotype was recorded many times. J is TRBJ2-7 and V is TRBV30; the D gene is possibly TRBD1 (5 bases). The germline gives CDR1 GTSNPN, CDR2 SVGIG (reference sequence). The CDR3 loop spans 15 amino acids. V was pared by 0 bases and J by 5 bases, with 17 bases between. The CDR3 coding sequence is TGTGCCTGGAGTGTATTTGGCAGGGCTTCGGACGAGCAGTACTTC. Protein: CAWSVFGRASDEQYF.

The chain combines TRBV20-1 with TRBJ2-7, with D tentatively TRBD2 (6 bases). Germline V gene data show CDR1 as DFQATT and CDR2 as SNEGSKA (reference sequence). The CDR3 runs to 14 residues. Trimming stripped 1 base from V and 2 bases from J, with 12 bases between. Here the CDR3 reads CSARVGGKAYEQYF. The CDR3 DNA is TGCAGTGCTAGAGTGGGGGGAAAGGCCTACGAGCAGTACTTC.

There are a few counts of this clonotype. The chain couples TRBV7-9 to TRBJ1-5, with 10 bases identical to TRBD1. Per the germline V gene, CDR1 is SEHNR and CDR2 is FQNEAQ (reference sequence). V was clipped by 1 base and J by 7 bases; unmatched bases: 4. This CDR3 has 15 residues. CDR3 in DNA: TGTGCCAGCAGCTTAGAGGGGACAGGGGAACAGCCCCAGCATTTT. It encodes CASSLEGTGEQPQHF.

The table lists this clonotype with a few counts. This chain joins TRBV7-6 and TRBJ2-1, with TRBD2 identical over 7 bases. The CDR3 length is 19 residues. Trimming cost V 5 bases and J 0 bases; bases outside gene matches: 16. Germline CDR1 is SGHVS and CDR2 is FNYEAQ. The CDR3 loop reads CASSPQAGPDQSSYNEQFF. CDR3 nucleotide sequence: TGTGCCAGCAGCCCTCAAGCGGGACCAGATCAGAGCTCCTACAATGAGCAGTTCTTC.

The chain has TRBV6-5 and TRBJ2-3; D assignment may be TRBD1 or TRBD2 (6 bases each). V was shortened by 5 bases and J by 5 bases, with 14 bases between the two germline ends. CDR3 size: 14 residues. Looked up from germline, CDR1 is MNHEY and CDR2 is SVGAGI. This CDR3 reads CASSPRLGGDTQYF. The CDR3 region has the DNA TGTGCCAGCAGTCCTCGACTAGGGGGAGATACGCAGTATTTT.

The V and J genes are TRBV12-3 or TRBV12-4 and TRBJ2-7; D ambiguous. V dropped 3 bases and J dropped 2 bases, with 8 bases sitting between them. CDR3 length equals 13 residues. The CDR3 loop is CASSLNTAYEQYF. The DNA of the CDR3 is TGTGCCAGCAGTTTGAACACCGCCTACGAGCAGTACTTC.

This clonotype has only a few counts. This CDR3 reads CAWSLGTGQGYTF. CDR3 coding DNA: TGTGCCTGGAGTTTAGGCACAGGGCAGGGCTACACCTTC. The rearrangement links TRBV30 to TRBJ1-2; a weak D match, TRBD1 (6 bases). The V gene's germline CDR1 is GTSNPN and CDR2 SVGIG (reference sequence). The V and J ends lost 2 bases and 8 bases respectively, with 15 bases between them. The CDR3 contains 13 residues.

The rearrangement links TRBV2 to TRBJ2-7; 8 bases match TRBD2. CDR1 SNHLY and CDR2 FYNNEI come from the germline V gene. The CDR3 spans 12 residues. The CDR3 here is CPIIRAGGEQYF. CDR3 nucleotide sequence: TGTCCCATCATTCGGGCGGGGGGAGAGCAGTACTTC.

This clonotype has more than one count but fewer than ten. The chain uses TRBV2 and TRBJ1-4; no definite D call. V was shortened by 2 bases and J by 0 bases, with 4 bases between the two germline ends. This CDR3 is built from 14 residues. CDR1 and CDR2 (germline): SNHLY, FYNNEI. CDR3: CASSELATNEKLFF. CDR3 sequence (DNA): TGTGCCAGCAGTGAACTTGCAACTAATGAAAAACTGTTTTTT.

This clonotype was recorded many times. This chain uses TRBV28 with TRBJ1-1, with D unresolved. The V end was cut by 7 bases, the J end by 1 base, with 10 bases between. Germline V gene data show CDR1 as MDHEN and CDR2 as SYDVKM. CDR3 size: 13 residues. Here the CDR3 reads CASTFEGNTEAFF. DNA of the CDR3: TGTGCCAGCACCTTTGAGGGGAACACTGAAGCTTTCTTT.

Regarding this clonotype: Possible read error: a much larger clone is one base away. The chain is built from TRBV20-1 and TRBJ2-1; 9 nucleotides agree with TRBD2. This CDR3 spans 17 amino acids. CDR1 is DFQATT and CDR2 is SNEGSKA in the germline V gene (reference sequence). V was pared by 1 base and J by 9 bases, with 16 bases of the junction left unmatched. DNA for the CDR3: TGCAGTGCTAGAGTTGCTAGCGGGAAGGCGAAGTTGGGTGAGCAGTTCTTC. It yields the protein CSARVASGKAKLGEQFF.

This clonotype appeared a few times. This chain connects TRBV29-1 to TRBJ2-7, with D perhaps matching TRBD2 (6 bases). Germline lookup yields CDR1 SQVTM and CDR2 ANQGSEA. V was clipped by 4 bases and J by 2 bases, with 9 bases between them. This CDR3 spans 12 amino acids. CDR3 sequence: CSVGDLAYEQYF. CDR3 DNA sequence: TGCAGCGTTGGGGACTTAGCCTACGAGCAGTACTTC.

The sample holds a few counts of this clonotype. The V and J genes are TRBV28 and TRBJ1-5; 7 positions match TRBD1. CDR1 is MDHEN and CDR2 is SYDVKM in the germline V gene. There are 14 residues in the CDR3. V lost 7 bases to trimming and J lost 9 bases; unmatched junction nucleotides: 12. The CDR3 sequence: CASTPGGGSAPQHF. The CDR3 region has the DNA TGTGCCAGCACCCCAGGGGGAGGGAGCGCGCCCCAGCATTTT.

The CDR3 loop is CASSYSRAGVNTGELFF. CDR3 sequence (DNA): TGTGCCAGCAGTTACTCTCGGGCGGGAGTAAACACCGGGGAGCTGTTTTTT. V usage is TRBV6-2 or TRBV6-3 and J usage is TRBJ2-2; 7 bases are shared with TRBD2. Trimming took 0 bases from V and 2 from J; bases not matched to a gene: 6. Per germline, CDR1 MNHEY and CDR2 SVGEGT. The CDR3 is made up of 17 amino acids.

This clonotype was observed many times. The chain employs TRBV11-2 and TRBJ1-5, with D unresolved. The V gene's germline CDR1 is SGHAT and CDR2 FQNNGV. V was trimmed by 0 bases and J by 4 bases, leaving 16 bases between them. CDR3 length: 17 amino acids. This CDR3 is CASSLDGRRNLNQPQHF. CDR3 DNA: TGTGCCAGCAGCTTAGATGGCAGGCGAAACCTGAATCAGCCCCAGCATTTT.

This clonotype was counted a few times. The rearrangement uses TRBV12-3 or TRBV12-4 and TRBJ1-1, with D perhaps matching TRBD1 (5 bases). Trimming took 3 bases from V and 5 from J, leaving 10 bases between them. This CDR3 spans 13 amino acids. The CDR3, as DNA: TGTGCCAGCAGTTTTTCGGCAGGGACTGAAGCTTTCTTT. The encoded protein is CASSFSAGTEAFF.

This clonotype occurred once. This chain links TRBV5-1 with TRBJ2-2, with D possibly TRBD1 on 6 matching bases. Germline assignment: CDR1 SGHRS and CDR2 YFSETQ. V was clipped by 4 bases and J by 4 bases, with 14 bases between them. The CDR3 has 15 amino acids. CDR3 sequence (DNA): TGCGCCAGCAGCCACCGGGACACGGCCACCGGGGAGCTGTTTTTT. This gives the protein CASSHRDTATGELFF.

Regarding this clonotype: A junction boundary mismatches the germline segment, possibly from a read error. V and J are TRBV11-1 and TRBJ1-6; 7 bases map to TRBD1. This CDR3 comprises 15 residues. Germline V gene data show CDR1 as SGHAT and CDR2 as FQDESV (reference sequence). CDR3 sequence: CASRPYQGEGSPPHF. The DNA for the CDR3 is TGTGCCAGCAGACCTTACCAGGGGGAAGGTTCACCCCCCCACTTT.

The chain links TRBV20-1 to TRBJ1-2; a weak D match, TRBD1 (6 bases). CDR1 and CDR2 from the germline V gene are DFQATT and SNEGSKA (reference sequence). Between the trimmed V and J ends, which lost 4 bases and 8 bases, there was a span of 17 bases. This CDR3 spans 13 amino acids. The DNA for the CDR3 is TGCAGTGCTAATACAGGGCCACGCGGGGGCTACACCTTC. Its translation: CSANTGPRGGYTF.

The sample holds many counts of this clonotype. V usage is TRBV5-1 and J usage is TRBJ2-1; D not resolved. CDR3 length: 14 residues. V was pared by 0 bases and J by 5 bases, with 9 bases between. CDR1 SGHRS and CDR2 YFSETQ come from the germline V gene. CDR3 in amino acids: CASSLEPRNNEQFF. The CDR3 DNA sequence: TGCGCCAGCAGCTTGGAGCCGAGGAACAATGAGCAGTTCTTC.

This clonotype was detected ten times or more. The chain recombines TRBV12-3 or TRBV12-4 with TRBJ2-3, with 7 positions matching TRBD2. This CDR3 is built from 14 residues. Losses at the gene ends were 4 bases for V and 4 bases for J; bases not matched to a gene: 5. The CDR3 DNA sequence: TGTGCCAGCAGTTCCGGCGCGGGGGCAGATACGCAGTATTTT. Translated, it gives CASSSGAGADTQYF.

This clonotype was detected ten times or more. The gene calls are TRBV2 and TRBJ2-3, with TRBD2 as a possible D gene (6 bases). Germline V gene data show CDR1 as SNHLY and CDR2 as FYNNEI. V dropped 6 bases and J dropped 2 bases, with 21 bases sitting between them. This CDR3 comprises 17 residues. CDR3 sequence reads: CASRENGGMIPTDTQYF. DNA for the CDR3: TGTGCCAGCAGGGAAAATGGCGGGATGATTCCCACAGATACGCAGTATTTT.

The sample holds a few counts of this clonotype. DNA of the CDR3: TGTGCCAGCTCTCCAAGCGGGAGGGAGGGTGAGCAGTTCTTC. Translating it yields CASSPSGREGEQFF. The chain employs TRBV2 and TRBJ2-1, with TRBD2 matching 10 bases. CDR1 SNHLY and CDR2 FYNNEI come from the germline V gene. The J segment lost 9 bases and the V segment lost 8 bases, leaving 10 bases of the junction unmatched. The CDR3 length is 14 residues.